The entry below describes one T cell receptor (beta chain). Its antigen is undetermined. A far larger clone is one nucleotide away, so this likely arose from a read error. All gene names here are mouse names. Read data end 1 residue before the CDR3 end; the end is taken from the germline J gene. Per germline, CDR1 NNHNN and CDR2 SYGAGS (reference sequence). There are 15 residues in the CDR3. Indicated time point: mouse harvest day 14 after allogeneic transplant. The graft held 10^6 splenic CD5+ T cells and 10^7 T-cell-depleted bone marrow cells. This mouse GVHD model was MHC-mismatched B6 to BALB/c, profiled day 7 or 14. The data were obtained in a study of tissue T cells after allogeneic stem cell transplantation. The protocol was immunoSEQ multiplex PCR, while the TCRdb copy is restricted to in-frame clones and leaves out a portion. The data contain 1,800 or so clones, about 45% of them singletons.

Study-wide results and caveats: Blood and spleen captured only part of the tissue TCR repertoire.

The sample consisted of blood. V usage is TRBV13-2 and J usage is TRBJ2-7, with 8 bases that match TRBD2. The clonotype originates from a female BALB/c mouse given C57BL/6 T cells with graft-versus-host disease after an allogeneic hematopoietic cell transplant. The CDR3 sequence: CARGDALGGPYEQYF. The sequenced CDR3 bases are TGTGCCCGCGGTGATGCTCTGGGGGGTCCTTATGAACAGTAC.